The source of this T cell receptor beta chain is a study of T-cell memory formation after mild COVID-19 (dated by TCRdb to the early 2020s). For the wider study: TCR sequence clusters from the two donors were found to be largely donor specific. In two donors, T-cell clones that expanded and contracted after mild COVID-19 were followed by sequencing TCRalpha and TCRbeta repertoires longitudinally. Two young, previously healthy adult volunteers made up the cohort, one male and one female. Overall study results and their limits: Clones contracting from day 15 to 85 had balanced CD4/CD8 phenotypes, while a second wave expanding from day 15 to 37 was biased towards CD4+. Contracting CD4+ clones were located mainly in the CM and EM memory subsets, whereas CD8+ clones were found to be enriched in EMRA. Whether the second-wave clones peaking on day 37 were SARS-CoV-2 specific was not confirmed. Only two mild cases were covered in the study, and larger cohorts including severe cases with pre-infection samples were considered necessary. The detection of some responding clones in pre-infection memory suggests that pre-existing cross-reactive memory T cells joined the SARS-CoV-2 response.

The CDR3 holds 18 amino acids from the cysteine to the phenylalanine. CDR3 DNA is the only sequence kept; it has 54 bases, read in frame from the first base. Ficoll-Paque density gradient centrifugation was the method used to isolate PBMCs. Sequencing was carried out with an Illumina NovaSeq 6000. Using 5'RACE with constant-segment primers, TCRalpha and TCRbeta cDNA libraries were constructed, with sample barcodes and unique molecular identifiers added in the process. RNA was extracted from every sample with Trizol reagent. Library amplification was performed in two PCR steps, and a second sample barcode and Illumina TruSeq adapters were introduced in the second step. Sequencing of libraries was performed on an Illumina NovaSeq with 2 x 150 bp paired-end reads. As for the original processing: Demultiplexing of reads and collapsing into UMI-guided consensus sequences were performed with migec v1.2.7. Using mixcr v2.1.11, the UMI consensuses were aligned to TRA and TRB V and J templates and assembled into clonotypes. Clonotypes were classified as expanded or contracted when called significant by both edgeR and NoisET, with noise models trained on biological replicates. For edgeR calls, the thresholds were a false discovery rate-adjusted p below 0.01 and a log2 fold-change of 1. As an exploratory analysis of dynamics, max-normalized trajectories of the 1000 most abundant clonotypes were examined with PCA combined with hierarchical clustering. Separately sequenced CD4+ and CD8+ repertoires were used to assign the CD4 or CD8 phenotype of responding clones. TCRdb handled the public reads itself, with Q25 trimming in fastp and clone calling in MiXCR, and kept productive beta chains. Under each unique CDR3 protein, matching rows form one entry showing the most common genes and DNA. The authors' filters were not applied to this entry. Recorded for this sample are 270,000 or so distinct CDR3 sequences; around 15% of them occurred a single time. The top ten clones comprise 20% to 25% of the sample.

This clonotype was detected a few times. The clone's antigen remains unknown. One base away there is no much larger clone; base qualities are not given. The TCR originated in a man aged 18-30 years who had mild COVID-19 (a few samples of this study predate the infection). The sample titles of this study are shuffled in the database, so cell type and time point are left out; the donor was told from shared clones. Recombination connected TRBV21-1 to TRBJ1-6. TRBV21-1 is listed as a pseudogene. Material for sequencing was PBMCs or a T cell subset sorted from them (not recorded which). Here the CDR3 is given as CASSKGPPHVSYNSPLHF. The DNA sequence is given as TGTGCCAGCAGCAAAGGGCCACCACACGTGTCCTATAATTCACCCCTCCACTTT.